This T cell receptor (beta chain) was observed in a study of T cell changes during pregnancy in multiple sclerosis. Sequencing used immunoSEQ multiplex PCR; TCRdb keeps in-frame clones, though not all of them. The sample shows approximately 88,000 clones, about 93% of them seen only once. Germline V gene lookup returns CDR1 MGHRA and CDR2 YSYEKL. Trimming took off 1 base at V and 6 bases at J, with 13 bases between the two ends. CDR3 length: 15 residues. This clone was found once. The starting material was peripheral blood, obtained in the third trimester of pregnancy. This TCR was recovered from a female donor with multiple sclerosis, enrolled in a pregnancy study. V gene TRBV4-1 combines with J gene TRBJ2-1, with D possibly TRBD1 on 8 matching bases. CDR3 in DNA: TGCGCCAGCAGCCAAGGGGGAGGGACAGGCAATGAGCAGTTCTTC. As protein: CASSQGGGTGNEQFF.